This TCR beta chain was profiled in a study of human T cells and chemical hapten exposure. Study-wide results and limits: There was a positive correlation between PT1 expanded TCR counts and patch test score.

The CDR3 has 14 amino acids. The V end was cut by 4 bases, the J end by 7 bases, with 14 bases between. Germline CDR1 reads LGHDT; CDR2 reads YNNKEL (reference sequence). Library construction involved attaching unique molecular identifiers to individual cDNA molecules, which allowed quantitative, reproducible TCR counting. One entry per CDR3 protein, called by TCRdb with MiXCR from the RACE reads. The data contain roughly 97,000 distinct CDR3 sequences, roughly 27% of them seen just once; the ten biggest clones take up 10% to 13%. Concerning this clonotype: The antigen remains undetermined.

Described time point: patch test 3, about 24 weeks after DPC sensitization. Treatment denoted: therapeutic diphenylcyclopropenone sensitization with weekly scalp DPC. This sequence originates from a middle-aged man with alopecia areata. Some clones in this sample may be carry-over from other donors' samples. This chain uses TRBV3-1 with TRBJ1-5; a weak D match, TRBD1 (6 bases). This material consisted of whole blood, taken in connection with sensitization to the hapten diphenylcyclopropenone (DPC). The CDR3 nucleotides are TGTGCCAGCAGCCCTACAGGGCCTGGGCAGCCCCAGCATTTT. This sequence encodes CASSPTGPGQPQHF.